This T cell receptor beta chain was captured by sequencing in a study of blood T cells in healthy people across ages. For the study at large: With template switching, about one barcoded beta molecule was captured per two T cells.

The study, taken as a whole, reports: TCR beta diversity was tightly associated with the proportion of naive T cells. What prevented conclusive comparison of naive and antigen-experienced cells was that PBMCs were unsorted.

The use of a sample-barcoded 5' primer and a J-beta primer mix characterized a second PCR of roughly 6 to 12 cycles. TCRdb independently ran MiXCR on the 5' RACE reads; one entry per CDR3 protein. The repertoire holds about 780,000 distinct CDR3 sequences, with 46% as singletons. On this clonotype: Antigen specificity is unknown. An end of the junction differs from the germline gene, which may be a read error.

CDR1 SGHTA and CDR2 FQGTGA come from the germline V gene. The CDR3 length is 15 residues. This TCR derives from a man older than 75 in good health. V usage is TRBV7-3 and J usage is TRBJ2-2; TRBD2 is a possible D gene (6 bases). Sequencing input: blood. The CDR3 DNA follows: TGTGCCAGCAGCTATATTACTCGAGGGGCCGGGGGGCTGTTTTTT. Protein product: CASSYITRGAGGLFF.